The rows below give T cell receptor beta chains drawn from one sample of a study of molecular identifiers for immune sequencing clone quantification. TCRdb passed the PCR reads through MiXCR, listing each CDR3 protein once. The sample includes some 320,000 distinct CDR3 sequences, about 21% of them seen just once. Sample: naive CD8+ T cells from blood, with Jurkat cell RNA spiked in. Receptors originate from a human donor in good health. Some libraries in this study had Jurkat cell RNA spiked in. Both conserved end residues are part of each CDR3. The D gene is left open where the match is weak. The size field is filled for only some rows; it gives once, few, many or a size class.

clone_size: many; v_call: TRBV14; d_call: TRBD2; j_call: TRBJ2-3; cdr3_aa: CASSQDWSLAGGWDTQYF; cdr3_nt: TGTGCCAGCAGCCAAGATTGGTCCCTAGCGGGAGGCTGGGATACGCAGTATTTT
clone_size: many; v_call: TRBV7-2; d_call: TRBD1; j_call: TRBJ2-7; cdr3_aa: CASSLETGVTSYEQYF; cdr3_nt: TGTGCCAGCAGCTTAGAGACAGGGGTGACCTCCTACGAGCAGTACTTC
clone_size: many; v_call: TRBV27; d_call: TRBD1; j_call: TRBJ2-7; cdr3_aa: CASSPPGQVVHEQYF; cdr3_nt: TGTGCCAGCAGTCCACCGGGACAGGTTGTCCACGAGCAGTACTTC
clone_size: many; v_call: TRBV29-1; d_call: .; j_call: TRBJ2-3; cdr3_aa: CSVEDRGLTEYTDTQYF; cdr3_nt: TGCAGCGTTGAAGACCGAGGACTTACGGAATACACAGATACGCAGTATTTT
clone_size: many; v_call: TRBV6-5; d_call: .; j_call: TRBJ1-1; cdr3_aa: CASSYSREGGTEAFF; cdr3_nt: TGTGCCAGCAGTTACTCCAGGGAAGGAGGCACTGAAGCTTTCTTT
clone_size: many; v_call: TRBV25-1; d_call: TRBD2; j_call: TRBJ2-5; cdr3_aa: CASTGDYQETQYF; cdr3_nt: TGTGCCAGCACCGGGGACTATCAAGAGACCCAGTACTTC
clone_size: few; v_call: TRBV10-1; d_call: TRBD2; j_call: TRBJ2-5; cdr3_aa: CASSELAGEQETQYF; cdr3_nt: TGCGCCAGCAGTGAGTTAGCGGGTGAACAAGAGACCCAGTACTTC
clone_size: few; v_call: TRBV2; d_call: .; j_call: TRBJ2-7; cdr3_aa: CASKSYYEQYF; cdr3_nt: TGTGCCAGCAAGAGTTACTACGAGCAGTACTTC
clone_size: few; v_call: TRBV6-5; d_call: .; j_call: TRBJ2-3; cdr3_aa: CASSYTGATDTQYF; cdr3_nt: TGTGCCAGCAGTTACACAGGAGCCACAGATACGCAGTATTTT
clone_size: many; v_call: TRBV7-9; d_call: .; j_call: TRBJ2-7; cdr3_aa: CASSSLSFGAYEQYF; cdr3_nt: TGTGCCAGCAGCTCCCTCTCGTTCGGGGCCTACGAGCAGTACTTC
clone_size: many; v_call: TRBV20-1; d_call: .; j_call: TRBJ2-2; cdr3_aa: CSARTVNTGELFF; cdr3_nt: TGCAGTGCTAGGACAGTTAACACCGGGGAGCTGTTTTTT
clone_size: .; v_call: TRBV12-5; d_call: .; j_call: TRBJ2-5; cdr3_aa: CASGPPGQAGTQYF; cdr3_nt: TGTGCTAGTGGTCCTCCCGGGCAGGCCGGGACCCAGTACTTC
clone_size: many; v_call: TRBV7-9; d_call: .; j_call: TRBJ2-2; cdr3_aa: CATRFSGELFF; cdr3_nt: TGTGCCACCCGGTTTTCCGGGGAGCTGTTTTTT
clone_size: many; v_call: TRBV6-2/TRBV6-3; d_call: TRBD1; j_call: TRBJ2-7; cdr3_aa: CASSSTGHWDEQYF; cdr3_nt: TGTGCCAGCAGTTCGACAGGGCACTGGGACGAGCAGTACTTC
clone_size: few; v_call: TRBV7-9; d_call: .; j_call: TRBJ2-7; cdr3_aa: CASSSTLSSYEQYF; cdr3_nt: TGTGCCAGCAGCTCCACTCTAAGCTCCTACGAGCAGTACTTC
clone_size: many; v_call: TRBV2; d_call: TRBD1; j_call: TRBJ1-1; cdr3_aa: CASSTNNRDRVNTEAFF; cdr3_nt: TGTGCCAGCAGCACAAATAACCGGGACAGGGTGAACACTGAAGCTTTCTTT
clone_size: .; v_call: TRBV7-9; d_call: .; j_call: TRBJ1-6; cdr3_aa: CASSSTTLPNPPLHF; cdr3_nt: TGTGCCAGCAGCTCGACGACCCTCCCTAATCCACCCCTCCACTTT
clone_size: many; v_call: TRBV28; d_call: .; j_call: TRBJ2-3; cdr3_aa: CASSSQGTVTDTQYF; cdr3_nt: TGTGCCAGCAGTTCTCAGGGGACGGTCACAGATACGCAGTATTTT
clone_size: few; v_call: TRBV9; d_call: .; j_call: TRBJ1-1; cdr3_aa: CASSVGADGTEAFF; cdr3_nt: TGTGCCAGCAGCGTAGGGGCCGATGGAACTGAAGCTTTCTTT
clone_size: many; v_call: TRBV12-3/TRBV12-4; d_call: .; j_call: TRBJ1-1; cdr3_aa: CASSPLSLMNTEAFF; cdr3_nt: TGTGCCAGCAGTCCTTTATCCTTAATGAACACTGAAGCTTTCTTT
clone_size: many; v_call: TRBV4-1; d_call: .; j_call: TRBJ2-3; cdr3_aa: CASSQRTESTDTQYF; cdr3_nt: TGCGCCAGCAGCCAGCGGACAGAGAGCACAGATACGCAGTATTTT
clone_size: many; v_call: TRBV7-6; d_call: .; j_call: TRBJ1-1; cdr3_aa: CASSRPGTRTEAFF; cdr3_nt: TGTGCCAGCAGCCGGCCCGGGACCAGGACTGAAGCTTTCTTT
clone_size: many; v_call: TRBV29-1; d_call: .; j_call: TRBJ1-2; cdr3_aa: CSVKTTGFNYGYTF; cdr3_nt: TGCAGCGTGAAAACTACAGGGTTTAACTATGGCTACACCTTC
clone_size: .; v_call: TRBV27; d_call: TRBD2; j_call: TRBJ2-5; cdr3_aa: CASSLSPGGETQYF; cdr3_nt: TGTGCCAGCAGTTTATCGCCGGGGGGGGAGACCCAGTACTTC
clone_size: many; v_call: TRBV6-6; d_call: .; j_call: TRBJ2-3; cdr3_aa: CASSYTDTTDTQYF; cdr3_nt: TGTGCCAGCAGTTATACAGATACCACAGATACGCAGTATTTT
clone_size: .; v_call: TRBV2; d_call: .; j_call: TRBJ2-7; cdr3_aa: CARDAGDSYEQYF; cdr3_nt: TGTGCCAGAGACGCAGGGGACTCCTACGAGCAGTACTTC
clone_size: many; v_call: TRBV20-1; d_call: TRBD1; j_call: TRBJ2-7; cdr3_aa: CSARGEGATYEQYF; cdr3_nt: TGCAGTGCTAGAGGAGAGGGGGCCACCTACGAGCAGTACTTC
clone_size: many; v_call: TRBV6-2/TRBV6-3; d_call: .; j_call: TRBJ2-7; cdr3_aa: CASSRSVEQYF; cdr3_nt: TGTGCCAGCAGTCGGAGCGTTGAGCAGTACTTC
clone_size: many; v_call: TRBV7-2; d_call: .; j_call: TRBJ2-5; cdr3_aa: CASSLGEYQETQYF; cdr3_nt: TGTGCCAGCAGCTTAGGGGAGTACCAAGAGACCCAGTACTTC
clone_size: many; v_call: TRBV5-1; d_call: TRBD1; j_call: TRBJ2-7; cdr3_aa: CASSPRISQGASDEQYF; cdr3_nt: TGCGCCAGCAGCCCTCGAATTTCACAGGGGGCATCGGACGAGCAGTACTTC
clone_size: many; v_call: TRBV6-5; d_call: TRBD1; j_call: TRBJ1-6; cdr3_aa: CASSTGVASSPLHF; cdr3_nt: TGTGCCAGCAGTACAGGGGTGGCCAGTTCACCCCTCCACTTT
clone_size: .; v_call: TRBV12-3/TRBV12-4; d_call: .; j_call: TRBJ2-3; cdr3_aa: CASSPSSEGPWDTQYF; cdr3_nt: TGTGCCAGTTCCCCGTCGTCGGAGGGGCCCTGGGATACGCAGTATTTT
clone_size: few; v_call: TRBV6-2/TRBV6-3; d_call: .; j_call: TRBJ2-1; cdr3_aa: CASSLSGGGDEQFF; cdr3_nt: TGTGCCAGCAGCCTTTCGGGGGGCGGCGATGAGCAGTTCTTC
clone_size: many; v_call: TRBV6-2/TRBV6-3; d_call: .; j_call: TRBJ2-7; cdr3_aa: CASSYSTLWAEQYF; cdr3_nt: TGTGCCAGCAGTTACTCCACACTCTGGGCGGAGCAGTACTTC
clone_size: many; v_call: TRBV2; d_call: .; j_call: TRBJ1-1; cdr3_aa: CAREDRHTEAFF; cdr3_nt: TGTGCCAGGGAAGACAGACACACTGAAGCTTTCTTT
clone_size: .; v_call: TRBV5-3; d_call: .; j_call: TRBJ2-7; cdr3_aa: CASSQGIQGMEQYF; cdr3_nt: TGTGCCAGCAGCCAAGGGATTCAGGGGATGGAGCAGTACTTC
clone_size: many; v_call: TRBV5-4; d_call: .; j_call: TRBJ2-2; cdr3_aa: CASSLDKGLTGELFF; cdr3_nt: TGTGCCAGCAGCTTGGACAAGGGGCTCACCGGGGAGCTGTTTTTT